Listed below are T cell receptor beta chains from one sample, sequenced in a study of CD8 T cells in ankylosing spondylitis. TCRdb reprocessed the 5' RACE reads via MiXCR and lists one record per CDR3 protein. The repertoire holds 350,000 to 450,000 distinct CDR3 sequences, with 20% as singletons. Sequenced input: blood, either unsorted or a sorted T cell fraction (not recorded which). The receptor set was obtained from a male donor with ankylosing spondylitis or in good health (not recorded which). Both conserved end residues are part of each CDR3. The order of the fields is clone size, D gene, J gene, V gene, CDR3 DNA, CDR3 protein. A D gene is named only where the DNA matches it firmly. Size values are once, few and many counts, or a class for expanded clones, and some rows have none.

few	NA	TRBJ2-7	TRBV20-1	TGCAGTGCTCTAGGGGTCAGGCCTGGGGAGCAGTACTTC	CSALGVRPGEQYF
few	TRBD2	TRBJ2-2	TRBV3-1	TGTGCCAGCAGCCAAAGCGGGGCGGTCGGGGAGCTGTTTTTT	CASSQSGAVGELFF
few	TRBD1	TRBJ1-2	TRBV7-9	TGTGCCAGCAGCCCGGACAGGGGTGACTATGGCTACACCTTC	CASSPDRGDYGYTF
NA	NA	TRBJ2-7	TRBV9	TGTGCCAGCAGCACCAGCGAGGGGGGCCCACCCTCCTACGAGCAGTACTTC	CASSTSEGGPPSYEQYF
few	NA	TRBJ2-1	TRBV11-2	TGTGCCAGCAGCTTAGGGCACGTGGGAGAGGAGCAGTTCTTC	CASSLGHVGEEQFF
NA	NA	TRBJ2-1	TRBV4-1	TGCGCCAGCAGCCGCGCCCCCCTCCAGGGCAGCTCCTACAATGAGCAGTTCTTC	CASSRAPLQGSSYNEQFF
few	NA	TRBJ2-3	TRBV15	TGTGCCACCAGCAAAGACATCCCCCTAGGCACAGATACGCAGTATTTT	CATSKDIPLGTDTQYF
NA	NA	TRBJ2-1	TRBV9	TGTGCCAGCAGCGCCTCCACAGGGTGGATCAATGAGCAGTTCTTC	CASSASTGWINEQFF
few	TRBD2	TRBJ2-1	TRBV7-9	TGTGCCAGCAGCCACCCATGGACTAGCGAGAATGAGCAGTTCTTC	CASSHPWTSENEQFF
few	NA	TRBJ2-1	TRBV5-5	TGTGCCAGCAGCTTGGAAGTGGGGGTGTCCTACAATGAGCAGTTCTTC	CASSLEVGVSYNEQFF
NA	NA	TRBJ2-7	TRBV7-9	TGTGCCAGCAGCTTATCAACAGGGCCCTACGAGCAGTACTTC	CASSLSTGPYEQYF
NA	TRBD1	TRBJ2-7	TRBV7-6	TGTGCCAGCAGCCCAACGGGACAGGGGTTTAACGAGCAGTACTTC	CASSPTGQGFNEQYF
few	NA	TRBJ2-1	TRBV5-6	TGTGCCAGTCGTCGGTCCTCCTACAATGAGCAGTTCTTC	CASRRSSYNEQFF